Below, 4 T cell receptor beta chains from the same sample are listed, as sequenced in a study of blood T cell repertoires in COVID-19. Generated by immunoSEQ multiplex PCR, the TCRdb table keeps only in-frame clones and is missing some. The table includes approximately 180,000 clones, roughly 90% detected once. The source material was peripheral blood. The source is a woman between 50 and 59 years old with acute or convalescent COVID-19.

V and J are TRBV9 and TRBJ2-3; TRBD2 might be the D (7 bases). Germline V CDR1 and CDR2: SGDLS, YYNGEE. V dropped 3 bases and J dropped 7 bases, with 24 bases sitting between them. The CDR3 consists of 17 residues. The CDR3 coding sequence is TGTGCCAGCAGCGAGGGGGGGCAGGGGTCCCCCTGGAATACGCAGTATTTT. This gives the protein CASSEGGQGSPWNTQYF.

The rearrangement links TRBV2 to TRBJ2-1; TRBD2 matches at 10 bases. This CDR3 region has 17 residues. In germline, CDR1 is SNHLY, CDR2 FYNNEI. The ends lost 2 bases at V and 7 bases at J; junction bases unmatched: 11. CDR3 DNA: TGTGCCAGCAGTGAATCCCGAGCGGGAGGGCCGAGTAATGAGCAGTTCTTC. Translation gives CASSESRAGGPSNEQFF.

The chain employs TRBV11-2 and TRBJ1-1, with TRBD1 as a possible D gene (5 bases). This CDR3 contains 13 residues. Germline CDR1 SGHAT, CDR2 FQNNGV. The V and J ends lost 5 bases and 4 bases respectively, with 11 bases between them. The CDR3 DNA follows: TGTGCCAGCAGCATGACAGATGGCACTGAAGCTTTCTTT. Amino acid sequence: CASSMTDGTEAFF.

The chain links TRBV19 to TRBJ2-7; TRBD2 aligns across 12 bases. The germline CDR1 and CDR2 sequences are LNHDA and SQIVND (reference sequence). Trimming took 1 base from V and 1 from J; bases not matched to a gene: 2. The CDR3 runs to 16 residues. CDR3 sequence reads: CASSIGLAGDSYEQYF. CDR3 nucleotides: TGTGCCAGTAGTATAGGACTAGCGGGAGATTCCTACGAGCAGTACTTC.